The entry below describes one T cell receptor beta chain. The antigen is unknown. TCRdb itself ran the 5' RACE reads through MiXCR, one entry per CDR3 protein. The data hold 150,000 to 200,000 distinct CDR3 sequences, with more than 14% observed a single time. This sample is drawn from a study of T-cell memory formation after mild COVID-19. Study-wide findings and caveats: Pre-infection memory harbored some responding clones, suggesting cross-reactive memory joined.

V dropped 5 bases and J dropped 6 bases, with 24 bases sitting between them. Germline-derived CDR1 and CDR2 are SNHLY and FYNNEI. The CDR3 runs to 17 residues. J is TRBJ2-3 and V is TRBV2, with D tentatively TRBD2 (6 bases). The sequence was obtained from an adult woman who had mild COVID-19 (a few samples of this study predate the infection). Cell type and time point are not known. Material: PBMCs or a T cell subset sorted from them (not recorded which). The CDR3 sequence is CASSQMAGPRSMDTQYF. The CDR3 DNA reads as TGTGCCAGCAGTCAGATGGCGGGGCCTCGAAGTATGGATACGCAGTATTTT.